Presented here are 8 T cell receptor beta chains from one specimen sequenced in a study of T cells in Graves' hyperthyroidism and ophthalmopathy. Amplification targeted TCR beta CDR3 regions from RNA transcripts. The HTBI primer set drove a first-round RT-PCR of the TCR CDR3. Via MiXCR, TCRdb re-called the multiplex PCR reads, giving one row per CDR3 protein. The sample holds 300,000 or so distinct CDR3 sequences, 15% to 20% seen once. The sequenced sample consisted of blood. These receptors were taken from a woman aged 45-65 years with Graves' hyperthyroidism.

Worth noting for this clonotype: One end of the junction fails to match germline, which may point to a read error. The chain recombines TRBV20-1 with TRBJ2-3; D remains ambiguous. Germline-derived CDR1 and CDR2 are DFQATT and SNEGSKA (reference sequence). The CDR3 runs to 11 residues. CDR3 nucleotides: TGCAATGCTTACCATCCCGATACGCAGTATTTT. Its protein is CNAYHPDTQYF.

Only a few counts were recorded for this clonotype. V is TRBV9 and J is TRBJ2-3, with D perhaps given as TRBD1 or TRBD2 (5 bases each). The germline V gene has CDR1 SGDLS and CDR2 YYNGEE. The CDR3 is 15 residues long. The V end lost 4 bases, the J end lost 3 bases, and 15 bases lay between the germline ends. The CDR3 nucleotides read TGTGCCAGCAGCCCGGCCGGGACCGTGACAGATACGCAGTATTTT. This encodes CASSPAGTVTDTQYF.

This clonotype was counted only a few times. The V gene is TRBV7-3, the J gene TRBJ2-5; 14 bases are shared with TRBD2. With V trimmed by 5 bases and J by 4 bases, 6 bases remained unmatched. Germline CDR1 is SGHTA and CDR2 is FQGTGA. The CDR3 is made up of 16 amino acids. Here the CDR3 reads CASSPGTSGSGETQYF. CDR3 coding DNA: TGTGCCAGCAGCCCCGGGACTAGCGGGAGTGGAGAGACCCAGTACTTC.

The chain joins TRBV7-9 to TRBJ1-5, with TRBD1 matching over 7 bases. V shed 5 bases, J shed 5 bases, and the junction held 9 bases outside the gene matches. The CDR3 covers 15 residues. The V gene's germline CDR1 is SEHNR and CDR2 FQNEAQ (reference sequence). The CDR3 loop reads CASSKGQFPDQPQHF. CDR3 sequence (DNA): TGTGCCAGCAGCAAGGGACAGTTCCCCGATCAGCCCCAGCATTTT.

This clonotype was seen at least ten times. This chain joins TRBV7-9 and TRBJ2-1; TRBD1 matches at 9 bases. Germline V gives CDR1 SEHNR, CDR2 FQNEAQ (reference sequence). The CDR3 totals 15 residues. V lost 4 bases to trimming and J lost 6 bases; unmatched junction nucleotides: 7. The CDR3 reads CASSSPGTGTNEQFF. CDR3 in DNA: TGTGCCAGCAGCTCACCCGGGACAGGGACCAATGAGCAGTTCTTC. The full variable domain, in which reference TRBV7-9 and TRBJ2-1 provide the parts outside the CDR3, is DTGVSQNPRHKITKRGQNVTFRCDPISEHNRLYWYRQTLGQGPEFLTYFQNEAQLEKSRLLSDRFSAERPKGSFSTLEIQRTEQGDSAMYLCASSSPGTGTNEQFFGPGTRLTVL.

This clonotype was picked up one time. The chain has TRBV20-1 and TRBJ2-2; a weak D match, TRBD2 (5 bases). CDR1 DFQATT and CDR2 SNEGSKA come from the germline V gene (reference sequence). Deletions cut 3 bases from V and 2 bases from J, with 16 bases between. The CDR3 totals 16 residues. The CDR3 DNA follows: TGCAGTGCTAGCCCTCGACCGGGATTAAACACCGGGGAGCTGTTTTTT. This sequence encodes CSASPRPGLNTGELFF.

V is TRBV5-5 and J is TRBJ1-1; TRBD1 matches 9 bases. V shed 0 bases, J shed 3 bases, and the junction held 6 bases outside the gene matches. CDR1 is SGHKS and CDR2 is YYEKEE in the germline V gene (reference sequence). The CDR3 consists of 16 residues. Here the CDR3 reads CASSLEGQGAHTEAFF. The CDR3 coding sequence is TGTGCCAGCAGCTTGGAGGGACAGGGAGCGCACACTGAAGCTTTCTTT. Full variable domain (rest looked up from reference TRBV5-5 and TRBJ1-1): DAGVTQSPTHLIKTRGQQVTLRCSPISGHKSVSWYQQVLGQGPQFIFQYYEKEERGRGNFPDRFSARQFPNYSSELNVNALLLGDSALYLCASSLEGQGAHTEAFFGQGTRLTVV.

Comments on this clonotype: Germline is not matched at one junction end, which may reflect a read error. The V and J genes are TRBV5-1 and TRBJ1-4, with 7 bases identical to TRBD1. Germline CDR1 is SGHRS and CDR2 is YFSETQ. CDR3 length: 18 residues. The CDR3 DNA follows: TGTGCCAGCAGCTTGGGGCCCACAGACAGGGTCACTAATGAAAAACTGTTTTTT. Translation: CASSLGPTDRVTNEKLFF. The full variable domain, completed using reference TRBV5-1 and TRBJ1-4, is KAGVTQTPRYLIKTRGQQVTLSCSPISGHRSVSWYQQTPGQGLQFLFEYFSETQRNKGNFPGRFSGRQFSNSRSEMNVSTLELGDSALYLCASSLGPTDRVTNEKLFFGSGTQLSVL.